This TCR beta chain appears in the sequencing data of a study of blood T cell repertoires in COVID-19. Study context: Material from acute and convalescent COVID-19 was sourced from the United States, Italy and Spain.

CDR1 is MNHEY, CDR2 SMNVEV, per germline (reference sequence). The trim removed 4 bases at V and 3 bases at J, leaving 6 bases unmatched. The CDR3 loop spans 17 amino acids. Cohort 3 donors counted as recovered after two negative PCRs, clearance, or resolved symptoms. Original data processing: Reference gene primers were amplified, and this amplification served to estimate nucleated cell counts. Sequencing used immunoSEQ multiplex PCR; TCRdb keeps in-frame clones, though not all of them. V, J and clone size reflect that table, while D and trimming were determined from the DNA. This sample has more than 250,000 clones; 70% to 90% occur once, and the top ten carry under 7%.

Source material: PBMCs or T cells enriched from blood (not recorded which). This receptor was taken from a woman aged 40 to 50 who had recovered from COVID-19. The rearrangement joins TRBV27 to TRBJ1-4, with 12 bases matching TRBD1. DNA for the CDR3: TGTGCCAGCAGTTCGGGACAGGGGGCCGGGGCTAATGAAAAACTGTTTTTT. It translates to CASSSGQGAGANEKLFF.